Shown below are 9 T cell receptor beta chains from a single sample sequenced in a study of a mutant IDH1 vaccine in newly diagnosed glioma. Time point indicated: baseline, week 1 (first vaccination visit). Treatment noted: pre-vaccination baseline after standard-of-care therapy. TCRdb's copy holds only in-frame clones and misses some; the assay was immunoSEQ multiplex PCR. The sample holds over 30,000 clones; around 80% are singletons and the top ten take 9% to 10%. The sample was peripheral blood mononuclear cells (PBMCs), taken from a glioma patient treated with radiotherapy, temozolomide or both. These receptors originate from a man aged 50 to 59 with glioma. Some clones in this sample may be carry-over from other donors' samples.

The V call is TRBV19, the J call TRBJ1-2; weak D call: TRBD1 (5 bases). Germline V gene sequence: CDR1 LNHDA, CDR2 SQIVND (reference sequence). The CDR3 contains 11 residues. Trimming stripped 7 bases from V and 8 bases from J, with 11 bases between. CDR3 in amino acids: CASTGLVGYTF. The CDR3 coding sequence is TGTGCCAGTACGGGGCTGGTAGGCTACACCTTC.

The CDR3: CASSEAGPPRGNTIYF. The CDR3 DNA is TGTGCCAGCAGTGAAGCGGGCCCGCCGAGGGGAAACACCATATATTTT. V and J are TRBV6-1 and TRBJ1-3; no definite D call. This CDR3 has 16 residues. Germline lookup yields CDR1 MNHNS and CDR2 SASEGT. Trimming removed 0 bases at V and 4 bases at J, with 13 bases between.

This clone was counted between two and nine times. This chain connects TRBV4-3 to TRBJ2-2, with D possibly TRBD1 on 5 matching bases. Looked up from germline, CDR1 is LGHNA and CDR2 is YSLEER. This CDR3 comprises 21 residues. The V gene lost 0 bases and the J gene lost 4 bases, with 27 bases spanning the gap. In DNA, the CDR3 is TGCGCCAGCAGCCAAGAACGCGCAGGGTCGGCTGCGATGGATGTCACCGGGGAGCTGTTTTTT. It yields the protein CASSQERAGSAAMDVTGELFF.

The chain links TRBV4-1 to TRBJ1-5; 9 nucleotides agree with TRBD1. The ends lost 0 bases at V and 6 bases at J; junction bases unmatched: 15. The CDR3 runs 19 residues. Germline V gene lookup returns CDR1 MGHRA and CDR2 YSYEKL. The CDR3 protein is CASSQDTGQGFQGFQPQHF. CDR3 DNA sequence: TGCGCCAGCAGCCAAGATACGGGACAGGGCTTTCAAGGTTTTCAGCCCCAGCATTTT.

This clone appeared a single time. The rearrangement joins TRBV19 to TRBJ1-2, with 7 bases identical to TRBD1. CDR1 and CDR2 from the germline V gene are LNHDA and SQIVND (reference sequence). V lost 7 bases and J lost 0; bases outside the gene matches: 5. This CDR3 has 14 amino acids. The CDR3 DNA reads TGTGCCAGTACCATCGACAGGGCTAACTATGGCTACACCTTC. Translated, it gives CASTIDRANYGYTF.

The chain joins TRBV6-1 to TRBJ2-7; TRBD1 is a possible D gene (5 bases). The germline V gene encodes CDR1 MNHNS and CDR2 SASEGT. V was shortened by 4 bases and J by 5 bases, with 12 bases between the two germline ends. CDR3 length: 13 amino acids. CDR3 sequence reads: CASSGGPANEQYF. As DNA, the CDR3 is TGTGCCAGCAGTGGGGGCCCAGCCAACGAGCAGTACTTC.

The chain has TRBV6-5 and TRBJ1-1; D unresolved. The germline V and J ends were trimmed by 4 bases and 6 bases, with 18 bases remaining between them. The CDR3 runs to 15 residues. Germline CDR1 and CDR2: MNHEY and SVGAGI. CDR3 protein: CASSSELGLGAEAFF. The CDR3 region has the DNA TGTGCCAGCAGTTCGGAGTTAGGGCTCGGGGCTGAAGCTTTCTTT.

J is TRBJ2-5 and V is TRBV6-6, with 8 bases identical to TRBD2. This CDR3 region has 13 residues. Trimming removed 5 bases from V and 4 bases from J; junction bases left unmatched: 3. Germline V gene sequence: CDR1 MNHNY, CDR2 SVGAGI (reference sequence). The DNA of the CDR3 is TGTGCCAGCAGTCGGGGACTAGGAGAGACCCAGTACTTC. Translated, it gives CASSRGLGETQYF.

The J gene is TRBJ1-3, the V gene TRBV5-6; D uncertain. The CDR3 is made up of 15 amino acids. Germline CDR1 SGHDT, CDR2 YYEEEE. V was trimmed by 2 bases and J by 3 bases, leaving 12 bases between them. The CDR3 here is CASSFAPGGGNTIYF. CDR3 DNA: TGTGCCAGCAGCTTCGCCCCGGGAGGTGGAAACACCATATATTTT.